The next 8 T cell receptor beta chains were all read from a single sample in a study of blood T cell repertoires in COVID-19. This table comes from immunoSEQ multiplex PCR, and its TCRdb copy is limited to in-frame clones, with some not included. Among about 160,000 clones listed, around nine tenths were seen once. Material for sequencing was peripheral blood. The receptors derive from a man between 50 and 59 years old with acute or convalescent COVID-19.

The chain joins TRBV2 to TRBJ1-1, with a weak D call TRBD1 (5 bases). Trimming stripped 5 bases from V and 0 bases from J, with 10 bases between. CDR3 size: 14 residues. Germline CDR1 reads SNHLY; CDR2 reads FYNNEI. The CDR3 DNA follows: TGTGCCAGCAGTTACCAGGGCGTGAACACTGAAGCTTTCTTT. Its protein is CASSYQGVNTEAFF.

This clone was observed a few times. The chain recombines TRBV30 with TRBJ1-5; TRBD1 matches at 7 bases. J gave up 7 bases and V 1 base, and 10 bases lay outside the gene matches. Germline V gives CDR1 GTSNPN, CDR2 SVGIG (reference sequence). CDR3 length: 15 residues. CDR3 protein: CAWSEIRQGDQPQHF. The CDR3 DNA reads TGTGCCTGGAGTGAAATCCGACAGGGAGACCAGCCCCAGCATTTT.

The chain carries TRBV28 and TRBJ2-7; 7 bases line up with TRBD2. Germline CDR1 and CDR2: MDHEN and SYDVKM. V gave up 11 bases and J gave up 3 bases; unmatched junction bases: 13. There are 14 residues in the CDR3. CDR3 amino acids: CALRPGRPNYEQYV. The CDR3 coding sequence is TGTGCCCTTCGCCCCGGGAGGCCCAACTACGAGCAGTACGTC.

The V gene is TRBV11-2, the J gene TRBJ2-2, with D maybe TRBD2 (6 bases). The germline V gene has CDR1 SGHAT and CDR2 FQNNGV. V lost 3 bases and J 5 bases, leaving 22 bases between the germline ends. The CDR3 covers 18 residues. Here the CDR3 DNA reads TGTGCCAGCAGCTTTCCTCAGCGGGTTGAGATGATTACCGGGGAGCTGTTTTTT. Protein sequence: CASSFPQRVEMITGELFF.

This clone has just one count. As DNA, the CDR3 is TGTGCCAGCAGCAGACTAGCGGGGAATGAGCAGTTCTTC. The encoded protein is CASSRLAGNEQFF. This rearrangement joins TRBV6-6 to TRBJ2-1; 11 nucleotides agree with TRBD2. Germline loops: CDR1 MNHNY, CDR2 SVGAGI (reference sequence). J lost 7 bases, V lost 6 bases, and 2 bases had no gene match. The CDR3 length is 13 residues.

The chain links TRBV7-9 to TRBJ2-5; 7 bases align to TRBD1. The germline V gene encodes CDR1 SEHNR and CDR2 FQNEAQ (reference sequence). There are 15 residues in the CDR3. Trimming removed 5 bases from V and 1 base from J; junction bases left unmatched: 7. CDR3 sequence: CASSIRDSIQETQYF. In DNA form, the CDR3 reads TGTGCCAGCAGCATCAGGGACAGCATCCAAGAGACCCAGTACTTC. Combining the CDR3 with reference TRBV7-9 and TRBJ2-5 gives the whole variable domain DTGVSQNPRHKITKRGQNVTFRCDPISEHNRLYWYRQTLGQGPEFLTYFQNEAQLEKSRLLSDRFSAERPKGSFSTLEIQRTEQGDSAMYLCASSIRDSIQETQYFGPGTRLLVL.

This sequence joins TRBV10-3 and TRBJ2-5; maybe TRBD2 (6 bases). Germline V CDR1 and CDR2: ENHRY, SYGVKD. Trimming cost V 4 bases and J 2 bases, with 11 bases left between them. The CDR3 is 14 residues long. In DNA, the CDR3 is TGTGCCATCAGTGCCCGACTAGAACAAGAGACCCAGTACTTC. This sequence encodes CAISARLEQETQYF.

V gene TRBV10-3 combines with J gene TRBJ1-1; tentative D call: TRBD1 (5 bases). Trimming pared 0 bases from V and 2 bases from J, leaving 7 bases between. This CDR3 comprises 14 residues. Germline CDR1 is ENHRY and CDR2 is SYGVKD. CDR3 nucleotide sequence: TGTGCCATCAGTGAGTCGGGGGGAAACACTGAAGCTTTCTTT. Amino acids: CAISESGGNTEAFF.